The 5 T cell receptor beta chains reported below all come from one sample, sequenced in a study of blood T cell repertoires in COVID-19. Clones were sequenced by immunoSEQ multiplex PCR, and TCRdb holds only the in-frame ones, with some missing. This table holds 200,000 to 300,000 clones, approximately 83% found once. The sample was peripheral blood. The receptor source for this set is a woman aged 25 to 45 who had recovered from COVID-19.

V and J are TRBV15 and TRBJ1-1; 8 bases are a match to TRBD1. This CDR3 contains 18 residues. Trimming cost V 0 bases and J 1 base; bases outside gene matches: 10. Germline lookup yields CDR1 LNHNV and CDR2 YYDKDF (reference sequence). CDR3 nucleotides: TGTGCCACCAGCAGAGATTCCGGACAGGGCTCGAGGAACACTGAAGCTTTCTTT. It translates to CATSRDSGQGSRNTEAFF.

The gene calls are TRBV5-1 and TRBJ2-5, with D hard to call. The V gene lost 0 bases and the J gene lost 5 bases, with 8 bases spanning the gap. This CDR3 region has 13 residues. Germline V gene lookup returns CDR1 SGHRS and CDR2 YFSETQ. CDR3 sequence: CASSLGGTETQYF. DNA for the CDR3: TGCGCCAGCAGCTTGGGAGGTACGGAGACCCAGTACTTC.

The CDR3 DNA sequence: TGTGCCAGCAGCTTGGGACTAGCGGATCCGCAGTATTTT. This encodes CASSLGLADPQYF. This rearrangement joins TRBV11-3 to TRBJ2-3; 11 nucleotides match TRBD2. Germline CDR1 SGHNT, CDR2 YENEEA. CDR3 size: 13 residues. V trimming: 3 bases; J trimming: 10 bases; junction bases outside the gene matches: 3. Full variable domain (outside the CDR3, taken from reference TRBV11-3 and TRBJ2-3): EAGVVQSPRYKIIEKKQPVAFWCNPISGHNTLYWYLQNLGQGPELLIRYENEEAVDDSQLPKDRFSAERLKGVDSTLKIQPAELGDSAVYLCASSLGLADPQYFGPGTRLTVL.

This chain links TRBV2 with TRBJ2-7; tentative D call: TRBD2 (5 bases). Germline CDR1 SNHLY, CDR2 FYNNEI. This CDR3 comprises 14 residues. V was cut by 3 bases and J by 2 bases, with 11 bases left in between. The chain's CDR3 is CASSERADPYEQYF. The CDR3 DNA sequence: TGTGCCAGCAGTGAGCGGGCAGATCCCTACGAGCAGTACTTC.

The CDR3 sequence: CASSTGQFYNEQFF. The CDR3 bases are TGTGCCAGCAGTACCGGACAGTTTTACAATGAGCAGTTCTTC. This chain uses TRBV6-2 or TRBV6-3 with TRBJ2-1; tentatively, D is TRBD1 (6 bases). This CDR3 spans 14 amino acids. CDR1 is MNHEY, CDR2 SVGEGT, per germline. Between the trimmed V and J ends, which lost 5 bases and 4 bases, there was a span of 12 bases.